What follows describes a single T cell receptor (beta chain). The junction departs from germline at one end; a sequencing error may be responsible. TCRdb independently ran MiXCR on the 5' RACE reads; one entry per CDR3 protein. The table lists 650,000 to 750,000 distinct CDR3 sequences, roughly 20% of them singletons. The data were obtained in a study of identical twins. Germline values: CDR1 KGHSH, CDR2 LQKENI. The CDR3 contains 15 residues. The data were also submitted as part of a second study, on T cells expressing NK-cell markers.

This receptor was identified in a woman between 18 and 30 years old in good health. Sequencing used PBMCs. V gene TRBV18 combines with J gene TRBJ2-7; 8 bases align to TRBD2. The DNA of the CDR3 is TGCGCCAGCAGCCAAGGGCTAGCGGGCCCCTACGAGCAGTACTTC. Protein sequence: CASSQGLAGPYEQYF. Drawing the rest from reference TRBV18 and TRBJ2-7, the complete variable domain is NAGVMQNPRHLVRRRGQEARLRCSPMKGHSHVYWYRQLPEEGLKFMVYLQKENIIDESGMPKERFSAEFPKEGPSILRIQQVVRGDSAAYFCASSQGLAGPYEQYFGPGTRLTVT.